A single sample gave rise to the 30 T cell receptor beta chains below, sequenced in a study of blood T cells in healthy people across ages. Primed by a sample-barcoded 5' primer and a J-beta primer mix, a second PCR proceeded for about 6 to 11 cycles. TCRdb independently ran MiXCR on the 5' RACE reads; one entry per CDR3 protein. The table lists over 1,500,000 distinct CDR3 sequences, around 42% of them singletons. The sample taken for sequencing was blood. The origin of the receptors is a human donor in good health.

Comments on this clonotype: Given the absence of the conserved phenylalanine or tryptophan at the CDR3 end, a read error is likely. The chain carries TRBV3-1 and TRBJ2-1; D possibly corresponds to TRBD1 (6 bases). Per the germline V gene, CDR1 is LGHDT and CDR2 is YNNKEL (reference sequence). The CDR3 is 13 residues long. V lost 4 bases and J lost 7, with 11 bases in between. CDR3 nucleotide sequence: TGTGCCAGCAGCCGTCAGACAGGAAATGAGCAGTTCTCC. This translates into CASSRQTGNEQFS.

This clonotype was counted a few times. This chain joins TRBV20-1 and TRBJ2-1; 8 bases agree with TRBD1. The length of the CDR3 is 14 residues. Per the germline V gene, CDR1 is DFQATT and CDR2 is SNEGSKA (reference sequence). Trimming at V came to 0 bases and at J to 5 bases, leaving 3 bases not matched to a gene. The CDR3 DNA reads as TGCAGTGCTAGAGAGCAGGACAGGGACAATGAGCAGTTCTTC. It yields the protein CSAREQDRDNEQFF.

The chain couples TRBV6-2 or TRBV6-3 to TRBJ1-5; TRBD1 might be the D (5 bases). Germline-derived CDR1 and CDR2 are MNHEY and SVGEGT. This CDR3 has 15 residues. Trimming took off 2 bases at V and 6 bases at J, with 14 bases between the two ends. This chain's CDR3 is CASSYEVTGSQPQHF. The CDR3 coding sequence is TGTGCCAGCAGTTACGAGGTAACAGGATCTCAGCCCCAGCATTTT.

This sequence joins TRBV7-9 and TRBJ1-2; D gene uncertain. Germline CDR1 and CDR2: SEHNR and FQNEAQ (reference sequence). The CDR3 length is 17 residues. The V gene lost 5 bases and the J gene lost 2 bases, with 21 bases spanning the gap. This CDR3 is CASSTRIRADQNYGYTF. The DNA for the CDR3 is TGTGCCAGCAGCACCCGAATAAGGGCAGACCAAAACTATGGCTACACCTTC.

Ten or more counts support this clonotype. The chain carries TRBV12-3 or TRBV12-4 and TRBJ2-5, with D unresolved. This CDR3 is built from 13 residues. The V end lost 4 bases, the J end lost 5 bases, and 11 bases lay between the germline ends. CDR3 coding DNA: TGTGCCAGCAGTTCCCTTGGGGTGGAGACCCAGTACTTC. It encodes CASSSLGVETQYF.

A word on this clonotype: A much larger clone sits a single nucleotide away, making a read error possible. The rearrangement uses TRBV29-1 and TRBJ1-2; 7 positions match TRBD1. This CDR3 has 11 residues. Germline CDR1 and CDR2: SQVTM and ANQGSEA. The CDR3 sequence: CGVTGVRGYTF. CDR3 DNA sequence: TGCGGCGTTACAGGGGTTCGTGGCTACACCTTC. Full variable domain (missing parts from reference TRBV29-1 and TRBJ1-2): SAVISQKPSRDICQRGTSLTIQCQVDSQVTMMFWYRQQPGQSLTLIATANQGSEATYESGFVIDKFPISRPNLTFSTLTVSNMSPEDSSIYLCGVTGVRGYTFGSGTRLTVV.

V is TRBV10-3 and J is TRBJ1-3, with D possibly TRBD1 on 5 matching bases. Trimming shortened V by 0 bases and J by 9 bases, and 15 bases separated the two germline ends. Germline loops: CDR1 ENHRY, CDR2 SYGVKD. The CDR3 is 15 amino acids. The CDR3, as DNA: TGTGCCATCAGTGAGTCCCCCTCCGGGGGGGGCACCATATATTTT. Amino acid sequence: CAISESPSGGGTIYF.

The chain employs TRBV5-1 and TRBJ2-1; possible D gene TRBD2, 7 bases. Germline CDR1 is SGHRS and CDR2 is YFSETQ. CDR3 length: 18 amino acids. V was pared by 0 bases and J by 0 bases, with 16 bases between. This CDR3 reads CASSLEGGGFLSYNEQFF. CDR3 nucleotides: TGCGCCAGCAGCTTGGAGGGCGGGGGCTTCCTCTCCTACAATGAGCAGTTCTTC.

The rearrangement joins TRBV7-2 to TRBJ1-1, with D possibly matching TRBD1 (5 bases). Trimming cost V 8 bases and J 1 base, with 14 bases left between them. The CDR3 is made up of 14 amino acids. Germline CDR1 is SGHTA and CDR2 is FQGNSA. The CDR3 DNA reads TGTGCCAGCGGCTCACCACAGGCGAACACTGAAGCTTTCTTT. Translating gives CASGSPQANTEAFF.

The V gene is TRBV28, the J gene TRBJ1-5; D might be TRBD1 (6 bases). V was pared by 6 bases and J by 5 bases, with 17 bases between. Germline lookup yields CDR1 MDHEN and CDR2 SYDVKM. The CDR3 contains 15 residues. Here the CDR3 DNA reads TGTGCCAGCAGCCGGCTTGGACAGAACGATCAGCCCCAGCATTTT. Translating it yields CASSRLGQNDQPQHF.

This clonotype has a handful of counts. The chain uses TRBV15 and TRBJ2-1, with TRBD1 matching over 10 bases. The CDR3 has 18 amino acids. CDR1 LNHNV and CDR2 YYDKDF come from the germline V gene (reference sequence). V lost 0 bases and J lost 0; bases outside the gene matches: 5. The chain's CDR3 is CATSRDAGTGASYNEQFF. The CDR3 region has the DNA TGTGCCACCAGCAGAGATGCCGGGACAGGGGCCTCCTACAATGAGCAGTTCTTC.

The V and J genes are TRBV7-2 and TRBJ2-3, with 9 bases aligning to TRBD1. CDR3 size: 17 residues. In germline, CDR1 is SGHTA, CDR2 FQGNSA. V lost 4 bases and J lost 6; bases outside the gene matches: 14. The CDR3 DNA is TGTACCAGCAGCTCGGTTGGACAGGGGCTAAATTGGGATACGCAGTATTTT. Its translation: CTSSSVGQGLNWDTQYF.

This clonotype has more than one count but fewer than ten. The rearrangement joins TRBV5-1 to TRBJ1-5, with 11 nucleotides matching TRBD1. This CDR3 contains 14 residues. The junction had 7 bases not matched to a gene; V was cut back by 5 bases and J by 9 bases. Germline V gene lookup returns CDR1 SGHRS and CDR2 YFSETQ. This chain's CDR3 is CASSVGQGDSPQHF. The CDR3 DNA reads as TGCGCCAGCAGTGTGGGACAGGGGGATTCGCCCCAGCATTTT.

CDR3 sequence (DNA): TGCGCCAGCAGCATGGGGCAGATGGCTGGCTACACCTTC. Its translation: CASSMGQMAGYTF. The chain recombines TRBV5-1 with TRBJ1-2, with D perhaps TRBD1 (5 bases). The CDR3 is 13 residues long. The germline V and J ends were trimmed by 4 bases and 7 bases, with 14 bases remaining between them. Germline values: CDR1 SGHRS, CDR2 YFSETQ.

This rearrangement joins TRBV7-2 to TRBJ1-4; D possibly corresponds to TRBD1 (5 bases). V was clipped by 5 bases and J by 8 bases, with 18 bases between them. Germline V CDR1 and CDR2: SGHTA, FQGNSA. The CDR3 contains 15 residues. The CDR3 region is CASSPRGGGKEKLFF. The CDR3 DNA sequence: TGTGCCAGCAGCCCACGTGGGGGTGGAAAGGAAAAACTGTTTTTT.

This clonotype was picked up one time. This chain links TRBV10-3 with TRBJ1-5; tentatively, D is TRBD1 (5 bases). The CDR3 totals 16 residues. V dropped 6 bases and J dropped 4 bases, with 19 bases sitting between them. Germline V gives CDR1 ENHRY, CDR2 SYGVKD. The CDR3 DNA follows: TGTGCCATCAGCCCCGGAACCAGGGTTGGAAATCAGCCCCAGCATTTT. Translating gives CAISPGTRVGNQPQHF.

The J gene is TRBJ2-3, the V gene TRBV12-3 or TRBV12-4, with D maybe TRBD1 (5 bases). The V end lost 3 bases, the J end lost 4 bases, and 11 bases lay between the germline ends. CDR3 length: 14 residues. CDR3 sequence: CASSLESTADTQYF. In DNA form, the CDR3 reads TGTGCCAGCAGTTTGGAATCGACAGCAGATACGCAGTATTTT.

Of note for this clonotype: One end of the junction does not line up with germline, which may come from a read error. The chain employs TRBV7-2 and TRBJ1-4; perhaps TRBD1 as D (5 bases). Germline assignment: CDR1 SGHTA and CDR2 FQGNSA. The CDR3 is 15 amino acids. The CDR3 here is CAGSLGGALSEKLFF. CDR3 sequence (DNA): TGTGCCGGCAGCTTAGGAGGGGCCCTGAGTGAAAAACTGTTTTTT.

The gene calls are TRBV7-2 and TRBJ2-3; D is perhaps TRBD1 (7 bases). Looked up from germline, CDR1 is SGHTA and CDR2 is FQGNSA. This CDR3 spans 17 amino acids. V was shortened by 2 bases and J by 4 bases, with 19 bases between the two germline ends. This chain's CDR3 is CASSLQGDGGRADTQYF. The CDR3 DNA reads TGTGCCAGCAGCTTACAGGGGGACGGGGGCAGGGCAGATACGCAGTATTTT.

This clonotype has a handful of counts. One end of the junction fails to match germline, which may point to a read error. The chain uses TRBV12-3 or TRBV12-4 and TRBJ1-2; 9 bases fit TRBD1. CDR3 length equals 13 residues. The CDR3 is CAGSWDREAGYTF. CDR3 DNA sequence: TGTGCCGGCAGTTGGGACAGGGAGGCTGGCTACACCTTC.

This chain links TRBV12-3 or TRBV12-4 with TRBJ2-3; 9 bases fit TRBD2. After removal of 1 base from V and 6 bases from J, the junction contained 5 bases not matched to a gene. The CDR3 runs to 15 residues. CDR3 sequence reads: CASSLGAGGLDTQYF. The CDR3 DNA sequence: TGTGCCAGCAGTTTAGGAGCGGGAGGACTGGATACGCAGTATTTT.

In the case of this clonotype: Since the CDR3 does not end with the conserved phenylalanine or tryptophan, this likely comes from a read error. This chain uses TRBV6-6 with TRBJ2-1; TRBD2 aligns across 9 bases. V shed 2 bases and J 1 base; nucleotides not matched to a gene: 3. Germline CDR1 is MNHNY and CDR2 is SVGAGI (reference sequence). The CDR3 consists of 16 residues. CDR3 sequence: CASSYGRGGSYNEQFY. The DNA for the CDR3 is TGTGCCAGCAGTTACGGGCGGGGGGGGTCCTACAATGAGCAGTTCTAC.

V is TRBV29-1 and J is TRBJ2-3, with 9 positions matching TRBD2. The junction had 7 bases not matched to a gene; V was cut back by 1 base and J by 5 bases. Germline loops: CDR1 SQVTM, CDR2 ANQGSEA. This CDR3 is 15 amino acids long. This chain's CDR3 is CSVEGFSGGRDTQYF. DNA for the CDR3: TGCAGCGTTGAAGGGTTTAGCGGGGGTCGAGATACGCAGTATTTT.

This clonotype was seen a single time. Compared with germline, one end of the junction differs, possibly owing to a read error. The V gene is TRBV29-1, the J gene TRBJ2-1, with a tentative D call TRBD1 (6 bases). CDR1 is SQVTM, CDR2 ANQGSEA, per germline. The CDR3 totals 15 residues. As DNA, the CDR3 is TGCAGCGTTGAGGTGGACAGCAGTACCTACAATGAGCGGTTCTTC. The encoded protein is CSVEVDSSTYNERFF.

Only a few counts were recorded for this clonotype. V is TRBV12-3 or TRBV12-4 and J is TRBJ2-7; the match to TRBD1 covers 7 bases. Germline trimming cut 7 bases from V and 7 bases from J; bases unmatched to any gene: 19. The CDR3 extends over 16 amino acids. Here the CDR3 reads CASNPHGQVKSDEQYF. The DNA of the CDR3 is TGTGCCAGCAACCCCCACGGACAGGTGAAATCGGATGAGCAGTACTTC.

The J gene is TRBJ1-1, the V gene TRBV20-1; D call uncertain. V dropped 0 bases and J dropped 0 bases, with 17 bases sitting between them. This CDR3 comprises 17 residues. Germline assignment: CDR1 DFQATT and CDR2 SNEGSKA (reference sequence). Here the CDR3 reads CSARDPTGWPVNTEAFF. CDR3 nucleotides: TGCAGTGCTAGAGATCCGACCGGGTGGCCCGTGAACACTGAAGCTTTCTTT.

The chain employs TRBV20-1 and TRBJ2-6, with D maybe TRBD1 (6 bases). Trimming took off 8 bases at V and 4 bases at J, with 18 bases between the two ends. Germline loops: CDR1 DFQATT, CDR2 SNEGSKA (reference sequence). This CDR3 is built from 15 residues. CDR3 nucleotides: TGCAGTTCTGCGCCCACAGGGTCCGGGGCCAACGTCCTGACTTTC. As protein: CSSAPTGSGANVLTF.

The sample holds a few counts of this clonotype. The gene calls are TRBV20-1 and TRBJ2-3, with no clear D. The CDR3 contains 12 residues. V was cut by 6 bases and J by 8 bases, with 15 bases left in between. Looked up from germline, CDR1 is DFQATT and CDR2 is SNEGSKA (reference sequence). Here the CDR3 reads CSAPTDIGTQYF. The CDR3 DNA sequence: TGCAGTGCACCCACTGACATCGGTACGCAGTATTTT.

The chain carries TRBV7-8 and TRBJ2-3; D is undetermined. The V gene's germline CDR1 is SGHVS and CDR2 FQNEAQ. With 3 bases removed from V and 0 bases from J, the gap between germline ends came to 10 bases. CDR3 length: 15 residues. CDR3 nucleotides: TGTGCCAGCAGCTTTTCCTATCTGAGCACAGATACGCAGTATTTT. This gives the protein CASSFSYLSTDTQYF.

The chain uses TRBV7-2 and TRBJ1-2; maybe TRBD1 (6 bases). The CDR3 is 15 amino acids. In germline, CDR1 is SGHTA, CDR2 FQGNSA. V was cut by 0 bases and J by 3 bases, with 11 bases left in between. The CDR3: CASSLASGQHYGYTF. CDR3 coding DNA: TGTGCCAGCAGCTTAGCGAGTGGACAGCACTATGGCTACACCTTC.